This TCR beta chain is from a study of radiation and T cells in renal cell carcinoma. Study-wide results and limits: Compared with controls, irradiated tumors had more, larger dominant CDR3 motifs. Intratumoral heterogeneity was not captured in these approximately 1 g regions. In nephrectomy-only tumors, top 100 clonotypes averaged approximately 40%, versus roughly 50% irradiated.

Trimming took off 4 bases at V and 7 bases at J, with 16 bases between the two ends. The germline V gene has CDR1 SNHLY and CDR2 FYNNEI. The CDR3 consists of 14 residues. The treatment here: treatment-naive control, cytoreductive nephrectomy. Measured with immunoSEQ multiplex PCR; TCRdb has only the in-frame clones, and not every one. The sample lists under 30,000 clones, less than 55% occurring once. As to this clone: Its antigen is unidentified.

Sequenced material: tumor tissue, taken from a patient whose treatment was nephrectomy without radiotherapy. The sequence was collected from a human donor with renal cell carcinoma. The rearrangement uses TRBV2 and TRBJ1-1; D is unresolved. The CDR3 region has the DNA TGTGCCAGCAGTGCCTTGGTAGTTTCAGGTGAAGCTTTCTTT. Protein product: CASSALVVSGEAFF.